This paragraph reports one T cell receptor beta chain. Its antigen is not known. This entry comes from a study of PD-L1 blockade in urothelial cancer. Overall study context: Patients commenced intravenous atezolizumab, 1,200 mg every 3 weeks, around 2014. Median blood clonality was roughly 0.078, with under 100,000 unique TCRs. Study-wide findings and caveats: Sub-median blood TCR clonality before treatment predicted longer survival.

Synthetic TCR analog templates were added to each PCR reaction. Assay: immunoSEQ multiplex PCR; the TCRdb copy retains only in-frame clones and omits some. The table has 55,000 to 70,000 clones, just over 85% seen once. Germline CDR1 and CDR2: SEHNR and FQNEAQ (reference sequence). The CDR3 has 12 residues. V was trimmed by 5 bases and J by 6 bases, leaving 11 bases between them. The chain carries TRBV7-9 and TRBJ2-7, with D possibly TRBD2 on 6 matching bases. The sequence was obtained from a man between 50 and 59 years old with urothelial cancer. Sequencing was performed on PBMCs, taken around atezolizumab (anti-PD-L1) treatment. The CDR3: CASSLGRGEQYF. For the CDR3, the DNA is TGTGCCAGCAGCCTTGGGCGGGGCGAGCAGTACTTC.